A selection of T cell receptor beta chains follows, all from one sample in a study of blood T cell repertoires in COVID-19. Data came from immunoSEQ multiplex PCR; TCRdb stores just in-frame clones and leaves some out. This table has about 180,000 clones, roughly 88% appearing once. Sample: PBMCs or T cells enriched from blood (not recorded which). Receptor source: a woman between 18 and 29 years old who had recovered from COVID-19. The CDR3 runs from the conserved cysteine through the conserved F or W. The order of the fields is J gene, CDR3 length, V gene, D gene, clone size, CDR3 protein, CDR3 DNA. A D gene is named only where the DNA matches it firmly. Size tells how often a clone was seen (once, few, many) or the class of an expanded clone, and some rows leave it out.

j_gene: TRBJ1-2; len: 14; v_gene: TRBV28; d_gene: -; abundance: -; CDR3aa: CASSLWEEVYGYTF; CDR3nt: TGTGCCAGCAGTTTATGGGAGGAGGTCTATGGCTACACCTTC
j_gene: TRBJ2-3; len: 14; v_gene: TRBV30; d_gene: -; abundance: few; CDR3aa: CAWSVQGGTDTQYF; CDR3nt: TGTGCCTGGAGTGTACAAGGGGGCACAGATACGCAGTATTTT
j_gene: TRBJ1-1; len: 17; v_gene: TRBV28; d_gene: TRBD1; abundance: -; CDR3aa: CASSPIRPRGLITEAFF; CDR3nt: TGTGCCAGCAGTCCTATCCGACCGAGGGGGCTCATCACTGAAGCTTTCTTT
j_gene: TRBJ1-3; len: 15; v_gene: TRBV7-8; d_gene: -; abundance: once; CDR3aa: CAGSLDINSGNTIYF; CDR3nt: TGTGCCGGCAGCTTGGACATCAACTCTGGAAACACCATATATTTT
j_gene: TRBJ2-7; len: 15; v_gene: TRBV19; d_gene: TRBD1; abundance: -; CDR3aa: CASGPLGTGITEQYF; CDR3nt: TGTGCCAGTGGTCCCCTTGGGACAGGAATTACCGAGCAGTACTTC
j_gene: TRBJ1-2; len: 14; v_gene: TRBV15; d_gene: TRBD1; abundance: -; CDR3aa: CATSREGTGSGYTF; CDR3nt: TGTGCCACCAGCAGAGAGGGGACAGGGTCTGGCTACACCTTC
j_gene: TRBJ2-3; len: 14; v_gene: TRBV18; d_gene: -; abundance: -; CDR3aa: CASSPTLSTDTQYF; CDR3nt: TGTGCCAGCTCACCTACACTAAGCACAGATACGCAGTATTTT
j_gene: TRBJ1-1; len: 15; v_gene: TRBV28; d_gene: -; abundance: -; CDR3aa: CASSIRQNMNTEAFF; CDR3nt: TGTGCCAGCAGTATTAGACAGAATATGAACACTGAAGCTTTCTTT
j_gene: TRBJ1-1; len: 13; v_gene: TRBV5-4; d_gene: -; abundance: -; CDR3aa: CATGGGSHTEAFF; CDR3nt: TGTGCCACCGGGGGGGGTTCGCACACTGAAGCTTTCTTT
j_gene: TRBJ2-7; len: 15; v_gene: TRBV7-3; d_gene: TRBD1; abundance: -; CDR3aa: CASSLIGQGNYEQYF; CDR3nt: TGTGCCAGCAGCTTAATCGGACAGGGGAACTACGAGCAGTACTTC
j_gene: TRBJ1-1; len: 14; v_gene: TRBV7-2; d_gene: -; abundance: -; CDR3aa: CASSLARETGEAFF; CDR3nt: TGTGCCAGCAGCTTAGCTCGAGAAACAGGGGAAGCTTTCTTT
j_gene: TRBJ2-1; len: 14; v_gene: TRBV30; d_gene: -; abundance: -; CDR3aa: CAWSSGGARLEQFF; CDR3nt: TGTGCCTGGAGCTCCGGGGGTGCCCGTCTTGAGCAGTTCTTC
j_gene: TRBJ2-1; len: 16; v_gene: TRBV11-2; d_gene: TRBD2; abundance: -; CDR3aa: CASSLWGGSSYNEQFF; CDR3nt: TGTGCCAGCAGCCTCTGGGGCGGGAGTTCCTACAATGAGCAGTTCTTC
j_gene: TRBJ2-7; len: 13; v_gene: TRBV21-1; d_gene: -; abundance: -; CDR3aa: CASSKVELSEQYF; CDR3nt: TGTGCCAGCAGCAAAGTTGAGTTGAGTGAGCAGTACTTC
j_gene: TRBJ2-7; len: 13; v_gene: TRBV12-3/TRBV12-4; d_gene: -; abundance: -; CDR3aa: CATRDRSAGEQYF; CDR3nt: TGTGCCACCCGAGACCGGTCCGCAGGCGAGCAGTACTTC
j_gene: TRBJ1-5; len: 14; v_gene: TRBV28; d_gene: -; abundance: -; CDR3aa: CASSFLAHNQPQHF; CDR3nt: TGTGCCAGCAGTTTTTTGGCCCACAATCAGCCCCAGCATTTT
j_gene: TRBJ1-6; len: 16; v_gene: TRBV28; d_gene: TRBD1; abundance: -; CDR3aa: CASTRVWGQGLSPLHF; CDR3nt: TGTGCCAGCACGAGGGTTTGGGGACAGGGGCTCTCACCCCTCCACTTT
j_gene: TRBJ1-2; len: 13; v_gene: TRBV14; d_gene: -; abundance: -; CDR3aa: CASSQSRVEGYTF; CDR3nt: TGTGCCAGCAGCCAATCCCGGGTGGAGGGCTACACCTTC
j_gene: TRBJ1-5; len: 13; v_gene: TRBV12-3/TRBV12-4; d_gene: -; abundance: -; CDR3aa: CASSSPGDQPQHF; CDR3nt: TGTGCCAGCAGTAGCCCAGGGGATCAGCCCCAGCATTTT
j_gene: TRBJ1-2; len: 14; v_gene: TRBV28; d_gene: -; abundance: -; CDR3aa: CASSLSGGGSRYTF; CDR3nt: TGTGCCAGCAGTTTATCTGGGGGCGGCAGCCGGTACACCTTC
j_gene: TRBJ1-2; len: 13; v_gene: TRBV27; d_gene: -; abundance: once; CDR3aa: CASSLSRGYGYTF; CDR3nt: TGTGCCAGCAGTTTGTCCAGGGGTTATGGCTACACCTTC
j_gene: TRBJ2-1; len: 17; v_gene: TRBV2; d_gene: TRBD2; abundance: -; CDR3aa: CASSEALLAGAVNEQFF; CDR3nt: TGTGCCAGCAGTGAAGCGCTTCTAGCGGGGGCCGTCAATGAGCAGTTCTTC
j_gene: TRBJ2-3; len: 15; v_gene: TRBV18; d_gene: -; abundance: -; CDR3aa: CASSRSRDETDTQYF; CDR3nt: TGTGCCAGCTCACGATCGCGGGATGAGACAGATACGCAGTATTTT
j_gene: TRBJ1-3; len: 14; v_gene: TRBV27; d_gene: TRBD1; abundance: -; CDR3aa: CASSPGTAGNTIYF; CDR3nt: TGTGCCAGCAGTCCCGGGACAGCTGGAAACACCATATATTTT
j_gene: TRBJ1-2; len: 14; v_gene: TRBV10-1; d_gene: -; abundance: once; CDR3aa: CASSDITGNYGYTF; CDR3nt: TGCGCCAGCAGTGACATAACAGGGAACTATGGCTACACCTTC
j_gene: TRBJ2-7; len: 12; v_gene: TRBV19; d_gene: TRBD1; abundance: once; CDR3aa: CASSHRGAEQYF; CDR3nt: TGTGCCAGTAGCCACAGGGGCGCCGAGCAGTACTTC
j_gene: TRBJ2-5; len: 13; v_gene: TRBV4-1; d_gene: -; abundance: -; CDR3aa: CASSRGAEETQYF; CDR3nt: TGCGCCAGCAGCCGCGGGGCTGAAGAGACCCAGTACTTC
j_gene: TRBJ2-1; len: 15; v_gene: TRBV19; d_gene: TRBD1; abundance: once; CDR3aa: CASSSLTGYYNEQFF; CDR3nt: TGTGCCAGTAGTTCCCTGACAGGGTATTACAATGAGCAGTTCTTC
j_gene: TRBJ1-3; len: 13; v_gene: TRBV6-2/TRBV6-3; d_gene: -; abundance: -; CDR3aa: CASSFGQQSTIYF; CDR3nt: TGTGCCAGCAGTTTCGGACAACAGAGCACCATATATTTT
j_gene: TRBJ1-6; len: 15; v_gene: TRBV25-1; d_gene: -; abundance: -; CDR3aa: CASSEVSSYNSPLHF; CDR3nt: TGTGCCAGCAGTGAGGTTAGCTCCTATAATTCACCCCTCCACTTT
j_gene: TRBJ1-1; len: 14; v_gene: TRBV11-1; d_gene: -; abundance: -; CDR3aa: CASSLASGFTEAFF; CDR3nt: TGTGCCAGCAGCTTAGCGTCGGGGTTTACTGAAGCTTTCTTT
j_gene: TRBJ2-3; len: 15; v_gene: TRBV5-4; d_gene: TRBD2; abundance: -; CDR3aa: CASSLGSGTGDTQYF; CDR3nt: TGTGCCAGCAGCTTGGGAAGCGGGACGGGAGATACGCAGTATTTT
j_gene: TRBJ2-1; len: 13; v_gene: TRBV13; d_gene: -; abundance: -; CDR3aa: CASSLGLRNEQFF; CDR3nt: TGTGCCAGCAGCTTAGGGCTACGCAATGAGCAGTTCTTC
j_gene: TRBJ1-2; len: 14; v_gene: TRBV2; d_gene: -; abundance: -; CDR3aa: CASSGEGTDYGYTF; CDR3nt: TGTGCCAGCAGTGGCGAGGGCACCGACTATGGCTACACCTTC
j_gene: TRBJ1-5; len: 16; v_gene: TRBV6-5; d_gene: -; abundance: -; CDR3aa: CASSSRRAGSNQPQHF; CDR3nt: TGTGCCAGCAGTTCCCGTCGCGCGGGTAGCAATCAGCCCCAGCATTTT
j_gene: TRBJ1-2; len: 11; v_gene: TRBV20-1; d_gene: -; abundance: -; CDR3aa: CSADRQRANTF; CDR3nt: TGCAGTGCTGACAGACAGCGGGCTAACACCTTC
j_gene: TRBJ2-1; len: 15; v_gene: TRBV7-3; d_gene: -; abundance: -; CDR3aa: CASSKKPGSYNEQFF; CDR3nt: TGTGCCAGCAGCAAAAAGCCGGGCTCCTACAATGAGCAGTTCTTC
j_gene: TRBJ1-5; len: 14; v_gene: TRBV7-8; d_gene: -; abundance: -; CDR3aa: CASSLRTVNQPQHF; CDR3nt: TGTGCCAGCAGCTTAAGGACAGTAAATCAGCCCCAGCATTTT
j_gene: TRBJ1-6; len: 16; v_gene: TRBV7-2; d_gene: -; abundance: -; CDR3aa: CASSLGLGRTNSPLHF; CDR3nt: TGTGCCAGCAGCTTAGGATTGGGGCGGACTAATTCACCCCTCCACTTT
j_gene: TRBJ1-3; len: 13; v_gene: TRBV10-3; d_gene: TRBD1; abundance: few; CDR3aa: CAVGQVTGNTIYF; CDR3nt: TGTGCCGTAGGACAGGTAACTGGAAACACCATATATTTT
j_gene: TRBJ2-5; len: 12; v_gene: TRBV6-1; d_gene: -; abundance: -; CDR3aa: CASSDPGETQYF; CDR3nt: TGTGCCAGCAGTGACCCCGGAGAGACCCAGTACTTC
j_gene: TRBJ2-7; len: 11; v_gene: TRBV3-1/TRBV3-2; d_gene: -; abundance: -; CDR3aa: CASSHLHEQYF; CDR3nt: TGTGCCAGCAGCCATCTCCACGAGCAGTACTTC
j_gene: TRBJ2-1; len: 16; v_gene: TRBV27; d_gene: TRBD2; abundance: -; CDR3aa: CASSNRGGTNYNEQFF; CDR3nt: TGTGCCAGCAGTAACCGCGGGGGAACTAACTACAATGAGCAGTTCTTC
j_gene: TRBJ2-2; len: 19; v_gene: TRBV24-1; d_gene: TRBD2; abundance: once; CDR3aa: CATSDQLGTIQPNTGELFF; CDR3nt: TGTGCCACCAGTGACCAACTGGGGACTATCCAGCCAAACACCGGGGAGCTGTTTTTT